The next 11 T cell receptor beta chains were all read from a single sample in a study of technical replicates of blood from a few donors. The table came from immunoSEQ multiplex PCR; TCRdb's copy has only in-frame clones and leaves some out. The sample lists 70,000 to 80,000 clones; about nine tenths were seen once. Specimen: T cells isolated from PBMCs. These receptors were collected from a human donor in good health. Some clones in this sample may be carry-over from other donors' samples.

V usage is TRBV7-9 and J usage is TRBJ1-5; tentatively, D is TRBD1 (6 bases). CDR3 length: 14 residues. The V gene lost 3 bases and the J gene lost 7 bases, with 13 bases spanning the gap. Germline CDR1 reads SEHNR; CDR2 reads FQNEAQ (reference sequence). The CDR3 DNA follows: TGTGCCAGCAGCTTCGCAGGGGTAGGCCAGCCCCAGCATTTT. Its protein product is CASSFAGVGQPQHF.

The rearrangement links TRBV6-5 to TRBJ2-2; TRBD1 might be the D (5 bases). Germline CDR1 MNHEY, CDR2 SVGAGI. Trimming cost V 2 bases and J 5 bases, with 12 bases left between them. CDR3 size: 15 residues. The DNA of the CDR3 is TGTGCCAGCAGTTACGGTGTAGGGGAAACCGGGGAGCTGTTTTTT. Protein product: CASSYGVGETGELFF.

The V call is TRBV27, the J call TRBJ1-2, with D perhaps TRBD1 (6 bases). This CDR3 is 14 amino acids long. V lost 4 bases and J lost 3, with 12 bases in between. The germline CDR1 and CDR2 sequences are MNHEY and SMNVEV (reference sequence). The CDR3 DNA follows: TGTGCCAGCAGTTCCTTACAGGGCGACTATGGCTACACCTTC. Its translation: CASSSLQGDYGYTF.

This rearrangement joins TRBV7-8 to TRBJ1-1; 7 positions match TRBD1. Germline loops: CDR1 SGHVS, CDR2 FQNEAQ. The V gene end was trimmed by 1 base and the J gene end by 1 base; junction bases not matched to a gene: 6. There are 16 residues in the CDR3. The CDR3 nucleotides read TGTGCCAGCAGCTTAGGGTACAGGGGTACGAACACTGAAGCTTTCTTT. The encoded protein is CASSLGYRGTNTEAFF.

The rearrangement joins TRBV28 to TRBJ2-1, with a possible D match to TRBD1 (6 bases). V lost 3 bases, J lost 4 bases, and 13 bases lay in between. This CDR3 contains 15 residues. Germline assignment: CDR1 MDHEN and CDR2 SYDVKM. The chain's CDR3 is CASSFNRVLYNEQFF. The CDR3 nucleotides read TGTGCCAGCAGTTTTAACAGGGTTCTTTACAATGAGCAGTTCTTC.

The chain combines TRBV6-5 with TRBJ1-6, with a tentative D call TRBD1 (5 bases). Germline values: CDR1 MNHEY, CDR2 SVGAGI. V was shortened by 6 bases and J by 9 bases, with 18 bases between the two germline ends. The CDR3 is made up of 15 amino acids. The chain's CDR3 is CASSQSGPGGSPLHF. CDR3 nucleotide sequence: TGTGCCAGCAGCCAGTCTGGACCGGGGGGTTCACCCCTCCACTTT.

The chain has TRBV28 and TRBJ2-5; 7 bases are a match to TRBD2. Trimming took 4 bases from V and 3 from J; bases not matched to a gene: 8. Germline V gene lookup returns CDR1 MDHEN and CDR2 SYDVKM. This CDR3 is 15 amino acids long. CDR3 amino acids: CASSSLAGLKETQYF. CDR3 bases: TGTGCCAGCAGTTCATTAGCGGGCCTAAAAGAGACCCAGTACTTC.

The chain has TRBV28 and TRBJ2-3; D is possibly TRBD1 (6 bases). This CDR3 is built from 12 residues. Germline V gives CDR1 MDHEN, CDR2 SYDVKM. V shed 4 bases and J shed 9 bases, with 11 bases lying between them. CDR3 coding DNA: TGTGCCAGCAGTTCGACAGGCAGAACGCAGTATTTT. This sequence encodes CASSSTGRTQYF.

This clone was counted between two and nine times. The V and J genes are TRBV28 and TRBJ2-1; D might be TRBD1 (5 bases). V was cut by 9 bases and J by 6 bases, with 12 bases left in between. Per germline, CDR1 MDHEN and CDR2 SYDVKM. The length of the CDR3 is 12 residues. The CDR3 region is CASSGLLNEQFF. The CDR3 nucleotides read TGTGCCAGTTCAGGGCTCCTCAATGAGCAGTTCTTC.

CDR3 in DNA: TGTGCCAGCAGCCAAGAGGTCCCCCTATATAGGGGGCGAGGTACTGAAGCTTTCTTT. Encoded protein: CASSQEVPLYRGRGTEAFF. The chain is built from TRBV14 and TRBJ1-1; 7 bases are a match to TRBD1. Trimming removed 0 bases from V and 5 bases from J; junction bases left unmatched: 18. This CDR3 spans 19 amino acids. The germline V gene encodes CDR1 SGHDN and CDR2 FVKESK.

The DNA for the CDR3 is TGTGCCAGCAGCAAGGGAGCGGGAGTGTTCACGGCCAGCGATACGCAGTATTTT. As protein: CASSKGAGVFTASDTQYF. The V call is TRBV21-1, the J call TRBJ2-3; whether TRBD2, the table's D call, matches the DNA was not checked. TRBV21-1 is deemed a pseudogene. The CDR3 sequence is 18 residues long.